This T cell receptor beta chain was recorded in a study of response to subunit inactivated influenza vaccine. Whole-study findings and limits: The authors offered the suggestion that each seasonal influenza vaccination recruits few new T cells.

Trimming left V 0 bases short and J 7 bases short, with 15 bases between. The CDR3 is 15 residues long. Germline loops: CDR1 LGHNA, CDR2 YSLEER. TCRdb reprocessed the RT-PCR reads via MiXCR and lists one record per CDR3 protein. The repertoire consists of about 500,000 distinct CDR3 sequences, with 6.5% to 8% occurring once and the leading ten covering under 15%. This clonotype showed up just a few times. Its target is not known. This TCR was recovered from a man in his fifties or sixties who received an inactivated influenza vaccine. V and J are TRBV4-3 and TRBJ1-2, with D perhaps matching TRBD1 (6 bases). Sequencing was performed on PBMCs from blood, taken less than 30 months after vaccination. Written as DNA, the CDR3 is TGCGCCAGCAGCCAAGATTATTCCAACAGGGCTGGCTACACCTTC. Its protein product is CASSQDYSNRAGYTF.